These T cell receptor beta chains were read from a single sample in a study of OX40 agonist ivuxolimab in advanced cancers. Assay used: immunoSEQ multiplex PCR; TCRdb lists only in-frame clones, some missing. The sample yields around 35,000 clones, about 81% seen once. The source was CD4+ or CD8+ T cells sorted from blood, collected in a trial of the OX40 agonist ivuxolimab. The receptors stem from an adult with an advanced solid tumor such as melanoma, head and neck, liver or kidney cancer. The conserved cysteine and the conserved F or W are not part of the CDR3 here. Rows may omit the clone size; those that give it use once, few, many or a size class.

v_gene: TRBV7-8; j_gene: TRBJ2-2; abundance: .; CDR3aa: ASSLLLTSGFLGELF
v_gene: TRBV5-1; j_gene: TRBJ2-1; abundance: .; CDR3aa: ASSRTGGLVEQF
v_gene: TRBV5-6; j_gene: TRBJ2-7; abundance: .; CDR3aa: ASSLGGIFNYEQY
v_gene: TRBV29-1; j_gene: TRBJ1-1; abundance: few; CDR3aa: SAGLTGGNTEAF
v_gene: TRBV18; j_gene: TRBJ1-1; abundance: .; CDR3aa: ASSVAIRAAEAF
v_gene: TRBV19; j_gene: TRBJ1-5; abundance: .; CDR3aa: ASSTFDRGLNQPQH
v_gene: TRBV19; j_gene: TRBJ2-1; abundance: .; CDR3aa: ASSPVPGLAGAYYNEQF
v_gene: TRBV7-3; j_gene: TRBJ2-1; abundance: .; CDR3aa: ASSFAGSYNEQF
v_gene: TRBV28; j_gene: TRBJ2-5; abundance: .; CDR3aa: ASSLVRETQY
v_gene: TRBV9; j_gene: TRBJ1-2; abundance: .; CDR3aa: ASSVGPTGAYGYT
v_gene: TRBV28; j_gene: TRBJ2-3; abundance: .; CDR3aa: ASSSPRGQGTTSTDTQY
v_gene: TRBV29-1; j_gene: TRBJ2-7; abundance: .; CDR3aa: SVTGLHKSYEQY
v_gene: TRBV7-2; j_gene: TRBJ1-2; abundance: once; CDR3aa: ASSLARQFGYT